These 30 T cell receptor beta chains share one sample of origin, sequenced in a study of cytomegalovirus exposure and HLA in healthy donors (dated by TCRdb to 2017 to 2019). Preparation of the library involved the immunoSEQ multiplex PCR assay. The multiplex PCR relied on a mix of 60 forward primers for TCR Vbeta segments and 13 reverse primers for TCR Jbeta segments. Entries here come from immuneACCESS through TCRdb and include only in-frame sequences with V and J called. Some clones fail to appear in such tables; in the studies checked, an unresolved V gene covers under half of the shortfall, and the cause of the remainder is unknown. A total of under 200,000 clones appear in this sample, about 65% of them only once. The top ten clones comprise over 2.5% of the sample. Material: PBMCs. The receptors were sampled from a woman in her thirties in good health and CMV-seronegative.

The CDR3 protein is CASSLLEANEQFF. The CDR3 DNA reads as TGTGCCAGCAGCTTGTTAGAGGCCAATGAGCAGTTCTTC. This chain links TRBV5-4 with TRBJ2-1; D remains ambiguous. Germline CDR1 SGHNT, CDR2 YYREEE (reference sequence). CDR3 length: 13 residues. The V and J ends lost 1 base and 6 bases respectively, with 8 bases between them.

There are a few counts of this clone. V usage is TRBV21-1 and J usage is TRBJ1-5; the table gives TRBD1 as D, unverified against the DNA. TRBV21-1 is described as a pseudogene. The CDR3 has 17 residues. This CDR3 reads CASSTEETGMGNQPQHF. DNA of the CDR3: TGTGCCAGCAGCACAGAAGAGACAGGGATGGGCAATCAGCCCCAGCATTTT.

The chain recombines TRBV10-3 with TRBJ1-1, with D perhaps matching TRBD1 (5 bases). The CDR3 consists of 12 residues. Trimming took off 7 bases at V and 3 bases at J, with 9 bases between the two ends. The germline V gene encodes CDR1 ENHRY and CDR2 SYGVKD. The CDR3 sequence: CAITGWHTEAFF. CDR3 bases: TGTGCCATCACAGGGTGGCACACTGAAGCTTTCTTT.

The CDR3 nucleotides read TGTGCCTGGAACCTAGCGGGAGGCAATGAGCAGTTCTTC. Translated, it gives CAWNLAGGNEQFF. The chain carries TRBV30 and TRBJ2-1; 11 bases line up with TRBD2. J lost 6 bases, V lost 4 bases, and 2 bases had no gene match. Germline V gene data show CDR1 as GTSNPN and CDR2 as SVGIG (reference sequence). CDR3 length: 13 amino acids.

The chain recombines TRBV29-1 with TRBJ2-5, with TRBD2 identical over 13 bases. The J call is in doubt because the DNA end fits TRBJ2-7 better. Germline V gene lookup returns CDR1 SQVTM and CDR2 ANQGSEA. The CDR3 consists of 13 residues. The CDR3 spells CSVRTSGSYEQYF. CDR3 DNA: TGCAGCGTTAGGACTAGCGGGAGCTACGAGCAGTACTTC.

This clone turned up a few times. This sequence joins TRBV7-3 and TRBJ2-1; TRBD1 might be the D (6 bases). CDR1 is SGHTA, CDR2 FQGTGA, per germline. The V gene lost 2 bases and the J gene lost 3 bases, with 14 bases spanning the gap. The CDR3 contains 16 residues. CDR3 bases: TGTGCCAGCAGCTTAGAGGGGGATCATATCTACAATGAGCAGTTCTTC. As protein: CASSLEGDHIYNEQFF.

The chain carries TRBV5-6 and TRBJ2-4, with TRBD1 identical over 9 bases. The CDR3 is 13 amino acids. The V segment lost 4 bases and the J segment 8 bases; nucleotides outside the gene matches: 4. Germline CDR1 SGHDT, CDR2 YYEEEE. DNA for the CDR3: TGTGCCAGCAGCCATTGGGACAGGGACATTCAGTACTTC. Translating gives CASSHWDRDIQYF.

The CDR3 spells CASSLIGQGDSTNEKLFF. In nucleotides, the CDR3 is TGTGCCAGCAGCCTGATAGGACAGGGGGATTCAACTAATGAAAAACTGTTTTTT. V is TRBV14 and J is TRBJ1-4, with TRBD1 identical over 10 bases. The ends lost 4 bases at V and 0 bases at J; junction bases unmatched: 8. In germline, CDR1 is SGHDN, CDR2 FVKESK. There are 18 residues in the CDR3.

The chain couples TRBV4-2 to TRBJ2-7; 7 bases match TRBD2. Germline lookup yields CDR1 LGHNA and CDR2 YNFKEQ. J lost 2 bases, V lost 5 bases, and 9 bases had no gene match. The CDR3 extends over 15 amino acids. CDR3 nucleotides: TGTGCCAGCAGCGATTTGGCGGGAGCCCCCTACGAGCAGTACTTC. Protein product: CASSDLAGAPYEQYF.

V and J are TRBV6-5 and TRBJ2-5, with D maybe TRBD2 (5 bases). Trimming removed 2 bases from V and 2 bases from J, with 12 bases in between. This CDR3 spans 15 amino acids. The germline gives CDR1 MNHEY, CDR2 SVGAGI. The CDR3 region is CASSYQDRRQETQYF. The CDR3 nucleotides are TGTGCCAGCAGTTACCAGGACCGGAGGCAAGAGACCCAGTACTTC.

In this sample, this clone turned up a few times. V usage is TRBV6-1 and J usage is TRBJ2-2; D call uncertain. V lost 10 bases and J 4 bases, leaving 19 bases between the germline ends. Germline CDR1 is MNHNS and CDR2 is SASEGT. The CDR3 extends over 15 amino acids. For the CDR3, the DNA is TGTGCCATCACTTGGGTCCCCTCGGGCACCGGGGAGCTGTTTTTT. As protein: CAITWVPSGTGELFF.

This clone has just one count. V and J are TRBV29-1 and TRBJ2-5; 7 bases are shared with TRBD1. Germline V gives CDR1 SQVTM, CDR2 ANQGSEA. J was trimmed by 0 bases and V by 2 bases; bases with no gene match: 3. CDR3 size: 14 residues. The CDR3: CSVETGQNQETQYF. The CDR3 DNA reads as TGCAGCGTTGAAACGGGACAGAACCAAGAGACCCAGTACTTC.

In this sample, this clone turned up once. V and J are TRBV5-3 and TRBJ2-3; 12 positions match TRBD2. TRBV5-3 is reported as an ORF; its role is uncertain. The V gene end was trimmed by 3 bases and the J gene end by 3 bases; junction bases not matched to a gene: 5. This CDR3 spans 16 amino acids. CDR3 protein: CARSSHTSGRTDTQYF. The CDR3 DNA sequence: TGTGCCAGAAGCTCCCATACTAGCGGGAGGACAGATACGCAGTATTTT.

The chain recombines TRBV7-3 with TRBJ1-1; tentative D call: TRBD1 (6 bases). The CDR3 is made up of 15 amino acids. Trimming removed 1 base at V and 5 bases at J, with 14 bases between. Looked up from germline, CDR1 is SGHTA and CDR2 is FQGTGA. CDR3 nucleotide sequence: TGTGCCAGCAGCTTAAGTGGCGGGGGCCGGACTGAAGCTTTCTTT. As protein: CASSLSGGGRTEAFF.

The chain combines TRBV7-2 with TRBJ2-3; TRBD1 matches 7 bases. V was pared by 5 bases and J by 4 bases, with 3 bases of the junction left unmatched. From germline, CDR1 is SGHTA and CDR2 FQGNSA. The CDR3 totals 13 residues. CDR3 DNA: TGTGCCAGCAGCCAACAGGGGCCAGATACGCAGTATTTT. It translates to CASSQQGPDTQYF.

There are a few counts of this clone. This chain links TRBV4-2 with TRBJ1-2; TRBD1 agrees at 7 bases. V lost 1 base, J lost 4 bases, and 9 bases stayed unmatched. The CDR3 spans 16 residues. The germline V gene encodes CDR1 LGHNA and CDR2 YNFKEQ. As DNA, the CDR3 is TGTGCCAGCAGCCAAGCTTGGACAGGAGAAGTCTATGGCTACACCTTC. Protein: CASSQAWTGEVYGYTF.

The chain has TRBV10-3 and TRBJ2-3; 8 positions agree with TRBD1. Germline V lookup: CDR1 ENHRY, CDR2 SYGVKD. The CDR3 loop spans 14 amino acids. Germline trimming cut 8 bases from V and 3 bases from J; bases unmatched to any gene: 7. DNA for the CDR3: TGTGCCATCTCGCTGACAGGGGCAACAGATACGCAGTATTTT. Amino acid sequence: CAISLTGATDTQYF.

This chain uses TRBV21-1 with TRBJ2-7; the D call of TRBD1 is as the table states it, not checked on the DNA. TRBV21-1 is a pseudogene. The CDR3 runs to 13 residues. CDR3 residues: CASSKRQAVEQYF. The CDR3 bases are TGTGCCAGCAGCAAAAGACAGGCCGTCGAGCAGTACTTC.

The CDR3 region has the DNA TGTGCCAGTAGTATGTTACCGGGACAGGGCATGAACACTGAAGCTTTCTTT. Translating it yields CASSMLPGQGMNTEAFF. V and J are TRBV19 and TRBJ1-1; the match to TRBD1 covers 9 bases. Germline CDR1 is LNHDA and CDR2 is SQIVND (reference sequence). The CDR3 covers 17 residues. V was clipped by 3 bases and J by 0 bases; unmatched bases: 8.

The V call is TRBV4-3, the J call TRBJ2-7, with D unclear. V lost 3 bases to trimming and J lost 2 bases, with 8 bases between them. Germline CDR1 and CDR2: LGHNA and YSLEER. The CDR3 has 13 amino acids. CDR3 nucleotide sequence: TGCGCCAGCAGCCAGTACAAGACCTACGAGCAGTACTTC. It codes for CASSQYKTYEQYF.

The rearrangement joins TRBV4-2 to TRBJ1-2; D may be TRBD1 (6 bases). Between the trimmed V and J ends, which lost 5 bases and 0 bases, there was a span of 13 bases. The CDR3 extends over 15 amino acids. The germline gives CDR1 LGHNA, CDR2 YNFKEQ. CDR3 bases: TGTGCCAGCAGCACCCAACAGGGACCTAACTATGGCTACACCTTC. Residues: CASSTQQGPNYGYTF.

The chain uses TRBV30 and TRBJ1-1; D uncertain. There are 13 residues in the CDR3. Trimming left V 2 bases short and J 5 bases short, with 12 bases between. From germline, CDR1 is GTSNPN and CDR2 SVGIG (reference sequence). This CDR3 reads CAWSLPGETEAFF. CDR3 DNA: TGTGCCTGGAGTCTCCCAGGTGAGACTGAAGCTTTCTTT.

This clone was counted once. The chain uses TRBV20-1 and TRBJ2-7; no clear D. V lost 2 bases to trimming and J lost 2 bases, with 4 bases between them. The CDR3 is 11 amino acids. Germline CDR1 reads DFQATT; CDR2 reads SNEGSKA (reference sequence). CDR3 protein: CSARPTYEQYF. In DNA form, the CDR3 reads TGCAGTGCTAGACCCACCTACGAGCAGTACTTC.

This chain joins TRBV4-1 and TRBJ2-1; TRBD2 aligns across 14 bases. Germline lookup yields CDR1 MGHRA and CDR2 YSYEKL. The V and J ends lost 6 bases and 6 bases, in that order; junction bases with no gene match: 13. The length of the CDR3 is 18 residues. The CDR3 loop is CASRASSQTSGGANEQFF. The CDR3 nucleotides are TGCGCCAGCAGGGCAAGTTCTCAGACTAGCGGGGGGGCCAATGAGCAGTTCTTC.

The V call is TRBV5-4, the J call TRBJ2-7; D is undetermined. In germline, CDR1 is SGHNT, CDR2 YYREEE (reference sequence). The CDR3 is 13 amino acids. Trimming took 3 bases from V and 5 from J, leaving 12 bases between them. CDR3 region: CASSSPLSDEQYF. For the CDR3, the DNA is TGTGCCAGCAGCTCTCCCCTCTCGGACGAGCAGTACTTC.

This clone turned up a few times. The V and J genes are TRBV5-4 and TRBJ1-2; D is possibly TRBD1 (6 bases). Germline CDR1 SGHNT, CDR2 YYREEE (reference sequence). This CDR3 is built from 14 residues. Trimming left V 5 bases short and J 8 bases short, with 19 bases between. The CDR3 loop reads CASRMAGGFRGYTF. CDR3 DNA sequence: TGTGCCAGCAGGATGGCGGGGGGCTTTCGGGGCTACACCTTC.

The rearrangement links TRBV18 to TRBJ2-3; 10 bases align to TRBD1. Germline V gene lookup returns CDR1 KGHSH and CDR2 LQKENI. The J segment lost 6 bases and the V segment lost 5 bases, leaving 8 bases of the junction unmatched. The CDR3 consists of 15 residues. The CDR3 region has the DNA TGTGCCAGCTCAAGGGACAGGGGATCGGGTGATACGCAGTATTTT. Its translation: CASSRDRGSGDTQYF.

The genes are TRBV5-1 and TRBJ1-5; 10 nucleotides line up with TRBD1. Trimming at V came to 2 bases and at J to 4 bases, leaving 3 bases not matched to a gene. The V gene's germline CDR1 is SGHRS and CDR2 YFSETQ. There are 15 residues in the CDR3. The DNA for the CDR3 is TGCGCCAGCAGCTTAGGGACAGGGGATAATCAGCCCCAGCATTTT. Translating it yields CASSLGTGDNQPQHF.

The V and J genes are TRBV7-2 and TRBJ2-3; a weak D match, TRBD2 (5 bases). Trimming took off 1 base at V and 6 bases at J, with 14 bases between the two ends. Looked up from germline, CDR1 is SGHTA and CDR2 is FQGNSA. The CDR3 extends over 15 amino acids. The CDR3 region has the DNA TGTGCCAGCAGCTTAGAAGCCCTAGCCGGCGATACGCAGTATTTT. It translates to CASSLEALAGDTQYF.

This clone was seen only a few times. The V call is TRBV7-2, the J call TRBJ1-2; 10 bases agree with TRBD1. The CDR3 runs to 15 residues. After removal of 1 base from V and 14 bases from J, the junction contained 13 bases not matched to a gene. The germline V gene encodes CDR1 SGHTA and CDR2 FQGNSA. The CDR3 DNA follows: TGTGCCAGCAGCTTAGACCACGGGACAGGGGCCTCCAGGACCTTC. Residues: CASSLDHGTGASRTF.